The entry below describes one TCR beta chain. This clone's antigen is unknown. Per-nucleotide qualities are absent, and no much larger clonotype sits a single base away. The data derive from a study of OX40 agonist ivuxolimab in advanced cancers. Study-level background: Ivuxolimab, which targeted the costimulatory receptor OX40 (CD134), was an agonistic, fully human IgG2 monoclonal antibody. Intravenous ivuxolimab was administered to patients every 2 weeks at six dose levels: 0.01, 0.1, 0.3, 1.5, 3 and 10 mg/kg. Of the roughly 52 dose-escalation patients, hepatocellular carcinoma was present in approximately 20, melanoma in approximately 15, renal cell carcinoma in 9 and head and neck cancer in 9. A male proportion of about 79% and a mean age of approximately 62 years, ranging from about 20 to 85, were recorded for the dose-escalation cohort. Prior anti-PD-1, anti-PD-L1 or anti-CTLA-4 therapy was permitted, and 40% to 50% of dose-escalation patients had received checkpoint inhibitors. Three dose-escalation patients achieved partial responses, one with hepatocellular carcinoma and two with cutaneous melanoma. The point of sequencing TCRbeta in the periphery was to test whether ivuxolimab changed TCR sequence diversity and drove clonal T-cell expansion. The paper describes the monotherapy dose-escalation part (N ≈ 51 patients) of the phase I trial of ivuxolimab. General conclusions and limits of the study: After ivuxolimab, CD8+ T cells had more expanded clones than CD4+ T cells on average. Low levels of normalized T-cell clonal expansion were also seen in some patients who did not respond. Partial responders in the 0.1-3.0 mg/kg groups had among the lowest normalized peripheral clonal expansion, especially among CD8+ T cells. At doses of 0.1 to 3.0 mg/kg, clonal expansion of both CD4+ and CD8+ T cells in blood was seen between baseline and week 6. The antigen specificity of the clonally expanded peripheral T cells was not determined.

To sequence the TCRbeta CDR3 region, genomic DNA was isolated from the sorted cells. TCRbeta CDR3 regions were sequenced using the immunoSEQ Assay. TCRdb provides this immuneACCESS table in a form limited to in-frame rearrangements. Some clones are lacking; in checked studies, under half of them reflect an unresolved V gene, and why the rest are absent is not known. The sample records approximately 52,000 clones, 83% of which are singletons. Clones ranked in the top ten supply approximately 1.2% of the sample. The CDR3 starts with the cysteine, ends with the phenylalanine, and has 13 residues. Kept here is only the CDR3 DNA, which spans 39 bases and is read in frame from base 1. CDR1 and CDR2 are drawn from the germline V gene (reference sequence): WNHNN, SYGVQD. V is shortened by 3 bases, J by 1 base, and the region joining them spans 7 bases. The trial excluded patients who had a history of autoimmune disease or who were on systemic immunosuppression. Peripheral blood for TCR sequencing was collected from all dose cohorts at baseline, on cycle 4 day 1, and on cycle 7 day 1. The samples were drawn from a first-in-human, open-label, multicenter phase I dose-escalation trial of ivuxolimab. The trial enrolled adults with locally advanced or metastatic head and neck squamous cell, hepatocellular, melanoma or renal cell carcinoma. Before TCR sequencing, CD4+ T cells and CD8+ T cells were sorted from peripheral blood as separate populations.

The chain is made from TRBV10-1 and TRBJ2-7; no D segment can be confidently identified. Sequencing was performed on CD4+ or CD8+ T cells sorted from blood, taken in a trial of the OX40 agonist ivuxolimab. The TCR sequence derives from an adult with an advanced solid tumor such as melanoma, head and neck, liver or kidney cancer. The nucleotide sequence is TGCGCCAGCAGTGAAACCGGGTCCTACGAGCAGTACTTC. Its coded protein is CASSETGSYEQYF.